These 5 T cell receptor beta chains originate from one sample sequenced in a study of cytomegalovirus exposure and HLA in healthy donors. The PCR was carried out with 60 Vbeta primers and 13 Jbeta primers. The data were produced by immunoSEQ multiplex PCR, yet TCRdb's version contains in-frame clones alone and is incomplete. Here the sample spans some 170,000 clones, about 80% being singletons. Sequenced: PBMCs. The receptors were sampled from a man aged 35 to 55 in good health and CMV-seropositive.

The chain links TRBV9 to TRBJ1-3; TRBD1 agrees at 9 bases. Germline CDR1 SGDLS, CDR2 YYNGEE. The CDR3 is made up of 13 amino acids. The V gene end was trimmed by 5 bases and the J gene end by 9 bases; junction bases not matched to a gene: 6. CDR3 protein: CASRSGTGTTIYF. The CDR3 nucleotides read TGTGCCAGCAGGTCGGGGACAGGGACCACCATATATTTT.

CDR3 residues: CASSPETPYNEQFF. The CDR3 nucleotides are TGTGCCAGCAGCCCCGAAACACCCTACAATGAGCAGTTCTTC. The gene calls are TRBV7-9 and TRBJ2-1; D gene ambiguous. V was trimmed by 5 bases and J by 2 bases, leaving 10 bases between them. The CDR3 is 14 residues long. Germline assignment: CDR1 SEHNR and CDR2 FQNEAQ (reference sequence).

The chain joins TRBV7-9 to TRBJ2-4; TRBD1 matches 7 bases. In germline, CDR1 is SEHNR, CDR2 FQNEAQ (reference sequence). J was trimmed by 1 base and V by 4 bases; bases with no gene match: 4. The CDR3 runs to 15 residues. CDR3 nucleotides: TGTGCCAGCAGCTCTGACAGGGACGCCAAAAACATTCAGTACTTC. Amino acids: CASSSDRDAKNIQYF.

The V call is TRBV5-4, the J call TRBJ2-1, with 7 bases fitting TRBD2. CDR1 and CDR2 from the germline V gene are SGHNT and YYREEE (reference sequence). The CDR3 runs to 16 residues. The V gene end was trimmed by 7 bases and the J gene end by 4 bases; junction bases not matched to a gene: 14. The CDR3 loop reads CASRPRWGGGYNEQFF. CDR3 DNA sequence: TGTGCCAGCCGCCCGAGGTGGGGCGGGGGTTACAATGAGCAGTTCTTC.

The chain employs TRBV19 and TRBJ2-1; D gene ambiguous. V dropped 5 bases and J dropped 9 bases, with 11 bases sitting between them. The CDR3 is 12 amino acids. Germline CDR1 LNHDA, CDR2 SQIVND (reference sequence). The DNA for the CDR3 is TGTGCCAGTAGTCCTCGTAGATCTGAGCAGTTCTTC. Its protein is CASSPRRSEQFF.